This T cell receptor (beta chain) stems from a study of T cell clones after liver transplantation. Looking at the study overall: As an antigen-independent comparator, third-party-reactive TCRbeta sequences came from pre-transplant mixed lymphocyte reactions.

Germline V gene data show CDR1 as SGHDT and CDR2 as YYEEEE. The CDR3 totals 16 residues. V dropped 4 bases and J dropped 1 base, with 18 bases sitting between them. Here immunoSEQ multiplex PCR was the method, and the copy in TCRdb shows in-frame clones only, minus some. This repertoire shows roughly 100,000 clones, 80% to 90% found once; its top ten account for less than 3%. This sequence joins TRBV5-6 and TRBJ2-7, with a tentative D call TRBD2 (5 bases). This clonotype was obtained from a human patient who received a liver transplant. A share of the T cells may be of graft donor origin. This specimen was CD4+ T cells from blood, taken approximately 43 months after liver transplant. The CDR3 DNA is TGTGCCAGCAGCCAAACCCACCACGGCGGGTCCTACGAGCAGTACTTC. This translates into CASSQTHHGGSYEQYF.